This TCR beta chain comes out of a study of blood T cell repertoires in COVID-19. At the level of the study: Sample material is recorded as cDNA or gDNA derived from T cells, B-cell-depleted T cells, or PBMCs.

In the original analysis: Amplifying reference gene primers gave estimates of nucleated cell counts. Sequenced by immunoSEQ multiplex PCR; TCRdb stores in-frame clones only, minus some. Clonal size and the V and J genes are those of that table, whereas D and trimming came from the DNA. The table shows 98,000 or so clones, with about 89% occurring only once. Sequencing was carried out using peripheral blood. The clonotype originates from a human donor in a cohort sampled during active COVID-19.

The CDR3 loop reads CASSRDSSPTETQYF. The CDR3 bases are TGTGCCAGCAGCCGGGACAGTTCCCCAACAGAGACCCAGTACTTC. The chain joins TRBV5-4 to TRBJ2-5; 7 nucleotides match TRBD1. Germline CDR1 and CDR2: SGHNT and YYREEE (reference sequence). The trim removed 4 bases at V and 4 bases at J, leaving 10 bases unmatched. The CDR3 runs to 15 residues.